Listed below are T cell receptor beta chains from one sample, sequenced in a study of regulatory T cells in long-lasting Graves disease. TCRdb redid the calling of the multiplex PCR reads with MiXCR, one entry per CDR3 protein. The table has around 400,000 distinct CDR3 sequences, 20% to 25% seen once. The material sequenced was peripheral blood mononuclear cells (PBMCs), taken when the disease was refractory, from a patient treated with antithyroid drugs. Receptors originate from a woman between 40 and 50 years old with Graves disease. Each CDR3 is given with its conserved first and last residue. The D gene is left open where the match is weak. Rows give clone size only sometimes, using once, few, many, or a class for an expanded clone.

J	V	size	D	DNA	CDR3
TRBJ2-3	TRBV9	few	NA	TGTGCCAGCAGCGTAGCAGGGGGGGATACGCAGTATTTT	CASSVAGGDTQYF
TRBJ2-1	TRBV28	once	TRBD2	TGTGCCAGCAGTTCCCCTCCAGCGGGAGACGACAATGAGCAGTTCTTC	CASSSPPAGDDNEQFF
TRBJ2-7	TRBV6-1	many	TRBD2	TGTGCCAGCAGGACCGGGACTAGCGGAACCAACGAGCAGTACTTC	CASRTGTSGTNEQYF
TRBJ2-2	TRBV12-3/TRBV12-4	many	NA	TGTGCCAGCAGTTTCGGGACGGCGAACACCGGGGAGCTGTTTTTT	CASSFGTANTGELFF
TRBJ2-1	TRBV12-3/TRBV12-4	NA	NA	TGTGCCAGCAGTCCGGGACTGACCTACAATGAGCAGTTCTTC	CASSPGLTYNEQFF
TRBJ2-7	TRBV5-1	many	NA	TGTGCCAGCAGCTTAGGAAGTGGCTACGAGCAGTACTTC	CASSLGSGYEQYF
TRBJ2-2	TRBV6-1	many	NA	TGTGCCAGCAGTGAACCTAGCACCGGGGAGCTGTTTTTT	CASSEPSTGELFF
TRBJ1-5	TRBV19	many	NA	TGTGCCAGTAGTATAGACCGTTATAGCAATCAGCCCCAGCATTTT	CASSIDRYSNQPQHF
TRBJ2-1	TRBV6-5	NA	TRBD2	TGTGCCAGCAGTTATACCACCGGGACTAGCGGGACGGAGAATGAGCAGTTCTTC	CASSYTTGTSGTENEQFF
TRBJ2-6	TRBV5-1	NA	NA	TGCGCCAGCAGCATGACAGGTTTCTCTGGGGCCAACGTCCTGACTTTC	CASSMTGFSGANVLTF
TRBJ2-5	TRBV10-1	few	NA	TGCGCCAGCAGTGAGGGTAGCGGCGTCAAAGAGACCCAGTACTTC	CASSEGSGVKETQYF
TRBJ1-1	TRBV11-2	many	NA	TGTGCCAGTAGCTTACTAGCAGGGGCGAACACTGAAGCTTTCTTT	CASSLLAGANTEAFF
TRBJ1-1	TRBV2	many	NA	TGTGCCAGCACCCGAACTATCGGACACGAGAACACTGAAGCTTTCTTT	CASTRTIGHENTEAFF
TRBJ2-2	TRBV10-3	few	NA	TGTGCCATCAGCAGGACAGTGAACACCGGGGAGCTGTTTTTT	CAISRTVNTGELFF
TRBJ1-1	TRBV7-8	many	TRBD1	TGTGCCAGCAGCGACCGGGACAGGGAAGCTTTCTTT	CASSDRDREAFF
TRBJ1-1	TRBV2	many	NA	TGTGCCAGCAGTCTGACAGGAGCTCAGCCTGAAGCTTTCTTT	CASSLTGAQPEAFF
TRBJ1-1	TRBV2	few	NA	TGTGCCAGCAGTGGAGGAGGTTTAGGGGGGAGCACTGAAGCTTTCTTT	CASSGGGLGGSTEAFF